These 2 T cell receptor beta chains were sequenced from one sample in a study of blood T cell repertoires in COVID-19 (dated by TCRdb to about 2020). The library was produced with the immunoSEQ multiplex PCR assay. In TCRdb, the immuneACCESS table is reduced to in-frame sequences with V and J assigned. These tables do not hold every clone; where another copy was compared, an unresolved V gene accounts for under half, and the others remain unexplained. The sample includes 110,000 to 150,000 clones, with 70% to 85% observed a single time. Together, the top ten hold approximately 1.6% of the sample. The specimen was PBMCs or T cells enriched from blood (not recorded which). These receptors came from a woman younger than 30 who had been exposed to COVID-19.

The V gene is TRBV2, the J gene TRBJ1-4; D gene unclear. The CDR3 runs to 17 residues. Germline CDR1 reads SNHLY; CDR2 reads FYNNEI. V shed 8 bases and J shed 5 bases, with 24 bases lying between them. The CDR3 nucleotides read TGTGCCAGCCGAAGTAGGTTTATGTCCAGGCGAAATGAAAAACTGTTTTTT. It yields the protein CASRSRFMSRRNEKLFF.

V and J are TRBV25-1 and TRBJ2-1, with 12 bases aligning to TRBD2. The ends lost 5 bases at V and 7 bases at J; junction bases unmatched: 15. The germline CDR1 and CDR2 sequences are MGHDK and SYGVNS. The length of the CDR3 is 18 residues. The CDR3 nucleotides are TGTGCCAGCAGTTCGACTAGCGGGAGTCTTGGGAACTTAAATGAGCAGTTCTTC. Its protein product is CASSSTSGSLGNLNEQFF.